This TCR beta chain derives from a study of glioma-infiltrating T cells. Study-wide results and caveats: CDR3 overlap between tissue and blood was very small. Above-expected tissue-blood divergence occurred in all gliomas, most in low-grade ones.

As regards this clonotype: Antigen specificity is unknown. Without the conserved terminal phenylalanine or tryptophan, this CDR3 likely stems from a read error.

TCR alpha and beta CDR3 regions were amplified from RNA using iRepertoire nested multiplex PCR. One-step reverse transcription and amplification started from approximately 100-400 ng of tissue mRNA or PBMC total RNA. TCRdb re-called the multiplex PCR reads through MiXCR, storing one row per CDR3 protein. The table includes around 190,000 distinct CDR3 sequences, approximately 30% detected once. Germline assignment: CDR1 DFQATT and CDR2 SNEGSKA (reference sequence). This CDR3 has 17 residues. The V and J ends lost 3 bases and 2 bases respectively, with 20 bases between them. The sequence was obtained from a human donor with low-grade glioma or glioblastoma, undergoing nonglioma brain surgery, or in good health (not recorded which). This chain uses TRBV20-1 with TRBJ2-1, with a weak D call TRBD2 (5 bases). The material sequenced was glioma tissue, nonneoplastic brain tissue, or PBMCs (not recorded which). The CDR3 nucleotides are TGCAGTGCTAGTCCCCGGCTACTAGAGGACCCCTACAATGAGCAGTTCCTC. Translating it yields CSASPRLLEDPYNEQFL.